This is a list of T cell receptor beta chains from one sample in a study of preoperative IRX-2 immunotherapy in early breast cancer. TCRdb keeps only in-frame clones here, not all; method: immunoSEQ multiplex PCR. The sample shows over 20,000 clones, roughly 77% of them seen only once. The material was lymph node tissue, obtained after IRX-2 immunotherapy. The receptors were gathered from a human donor with breast cancer. CDR3s include the opening cysteine and the closing phenylalanine or tryptophan. A D gene is named only where the DNA matches it firmly. Not every row has a clone size; where given, it reads once, few, many or a size class.

v_gene	j_gene	abundance	d_gene	CDR3nt	CDR3aa
TRBV6-1	TRBJ1-5	NA	NA	TGTGCCAGCAGTGAAGCGCAGGACACCCATCAGCCCCAGCATTTT	CASSEAQDTHQPQHF
TRBV6-7	TRBJ2-1	NA	NA	TGTGCCATCAGTGATGGGCCCTACAATGAGCAGTTCTTC	CAISDGPYNEQFF
TRBV12-5	TRBJ2-5	NA	NA	TGTGCTAGTGCCGTGGGGGTCGAAGGTGAGACCCAGTACTTC	CASAVGVEGETQYF
TRBV28	TRBJ1-4	NA	TRBD1	TGTGCCAGCAGTTTACCCGGGACAGGGCCTGAAAAACTGTTTTTT	CASSLPGTGPEKLFF
TRBV12-5	TRBJ2-1	NA	NA	TGTGCTAGTGGTTTATCCGGGACCGTTCGCAATGAGCAGTTCTTC	CASGLSGTVRNEQFF
TRBV1	TRBJ2-5	NA	NA	TGCGCCAGCAGCCTCTCGGACAGGGGAGGGACCCAGTACTTC	CASSLSDRGGTQYF
TRBV19	TRBJ2-7	NA	NA	TGTGCCAGTAGTATGGGACCTGGTACTAGGAGCTCCTACGAGCAGTACTTC	CASSMGPGTRSSYEQYF
TRBV10-3	TRBJ1-1	few	NA	TGTGCCATCAGTGAGTTGGGAATGAACACTGAAGCTTTCTTT	CAISELGMNTEAFF
TRBV18	TRBJ1-1	NA	NA	TGTGCCAGCTCACCTGTACAGGGCATAAACACTGAAGCTTTCTTT	CASSPVQGINTEAFF
TRBV18	TRBJ1-6	NA	TRBD1	TGTGCCAGCTCACCACAGGACAGGGCCTCTCTCCTCCACTTT	CASSPQDRASLLHF
TRBV19	TRBJ2-1	NA	NA	TGTGCCAGTAGTATCCGTCTAGTTGGTAACAATGAGCAGTTCTTC	CASSIRLVGNNEQFF
TRBV19	TRBJ2-2	NA	TRBD1	TGTGCCAGTACCGCGACAGGGGCGGTGAACACCGGGGAGCTGTTTTTT	CASTATGAVNTGELFF
TRBV30	TRBJ1-5	NA	TRBD1	TGTGCCTGGAGTGGCCCCCAGGGGACAGGGGTCCGGCAGCCCCAGCATTTT	CAWSGPQGTGVRQPQHF
TRBV18	TRBJ1-4	NA	TRBD1	TGTGCCAGCTCATCAGCCGGGACAGGTATTGAAAAACTGTTTTTT	CASSSAGTGIEKLFF
TRBV11-3	TRBJ2-2	once	NA	TGTGCCAGCAGGAGACTAGGGGACCGGAGGGAGCTGTTTTTT	CASRRLGDRRELFF
TRBV30	TRBJ2-1	NA	NA	TGTGCCTGGAGCCTAACGGGCTCTGTGGAGCAGTTCTTC	CAWSLTGSVEQFF
TRBV19	TRBJ1-2	once	TRBD1	TGTGCCAGTGCGGGACAGGGGAACTATGGCTACACCTTC	CASAGQGNYGYTF
TRBV29-1	TRBJ2-7	NA	NA	TGCAGCGTTGGAGGCGGACAGACAAATACCTACGAGCAGTACTTC	CSVGGGQTNTYEQYF
TRBV6-8	TRBJ1-1	once	NA	TGTGCCAGCAGTCGCAGGGACACTGAAGCTTTCTTT	CASSRRDTEAFF
TRBV9	TRBJ2-3	NA	TRBD1	TGTGCCAGCAGCTTGTGGACAGGGAACACAGATACGCAGTATTTT	CASSLWTGNTDTQYF
TRBV18	TRBJ1-1	few	NA	TGTGCCAGCTCCCCGTTCGAAGGGGGGACTGAAGCTTTCTTT	CASSPFEGGTEAFF
TRBV29-1	TRBJ2-3	few	TRBD1	TGCAGCGTTGAAGATAGATGGGGACAGGGAGGCACAGATACGCAGTATTTT	CSVEDRWGQGGTDTQYF
TRBV7-6	TRBJ1-5	once	TRBD1	TGTGCCAGCAGCAAAGGGACAGGGGCGGAACAGCCCCAGCATTTT	CASSKGTGAEQPQHF
TRBV7-1	TRBJ1-1	NA	NA	TGTGCCAGCAGCTCAGGGGAGGGAACTGAAGCTTTCTTT	CASSSGEGTEAFF
TRBV18	TRBJ1-1	few	NA	TGTGCCAGCTCACCACCAATGGAAATGAACACTGAAGCTTTCTTT	CASSPPMEMNTEAFF
TRBV19	TRBJ2-2	NA	NA	TGTGCCAGTAGTCAAAGGACTTGGACCGCCGGGGAGCTGTTTTTT	CASSQRTWTAGELFF
TRBV18	TRBJ1-5	NA	NA	TGTGCCAGCTCACCACGCCCGGGGCCCCAGCCCCAGCATTTT	CASSPRPGPQPQHF
TRBV11-3	TRBJ1-1	NA	NA	TGTGCCAGCAGCTTCCAGGCTCTGAACACTGAAGCTTTCTTT	CASSFQALNTEAFF